This T cell receptor (beta chain) was observed in a study of shared clonotypes between healthy human individuals. V lost 6 bases and J lost 3, with 20 bases in between. Germline V gene lookup returns CDR1 MGHDK and CDR2 SYGVNS. CDR3 length: 17 amino acids. Here immunoSEQ multiplex PCR was the method, and the copy in TCRdb shows in-frame clones only, minus some. The top ten clones hold roughly 1.9% of a sample with 740,000 or so clones, 55% to 85% of them seen once. Sequencing used memory CD4+ T cells sorted from blood. Indicated subset: CD45RA-negative fraction. The sequence was obtained from a woman under 40 in good health. The rearrangement joins TRBV25-1 to TRBJ1-4; D call uncertain. For the CDR3, the DNA is TGTGCCAGCAGCGAGACCATCCGGGCCGGCTCTAATGAAAAACTGTTTTTT. It is translated as CASSETIRAGSNEKLFF.